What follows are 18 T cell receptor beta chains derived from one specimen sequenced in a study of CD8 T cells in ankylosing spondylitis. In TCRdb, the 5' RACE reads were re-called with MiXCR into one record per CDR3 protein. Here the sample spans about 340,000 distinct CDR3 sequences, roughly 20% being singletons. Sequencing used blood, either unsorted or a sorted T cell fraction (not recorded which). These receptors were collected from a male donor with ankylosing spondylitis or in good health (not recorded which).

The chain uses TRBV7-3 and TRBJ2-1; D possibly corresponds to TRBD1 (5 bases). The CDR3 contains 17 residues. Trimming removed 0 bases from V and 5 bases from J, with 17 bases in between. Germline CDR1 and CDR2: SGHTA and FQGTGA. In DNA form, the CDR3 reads TGTGCCAGCAGCTTAACGATAGAGCAGGGCGGCAACAATGAGCAGTTCTTC. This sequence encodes CASSLTIEQGGNNEQFF.

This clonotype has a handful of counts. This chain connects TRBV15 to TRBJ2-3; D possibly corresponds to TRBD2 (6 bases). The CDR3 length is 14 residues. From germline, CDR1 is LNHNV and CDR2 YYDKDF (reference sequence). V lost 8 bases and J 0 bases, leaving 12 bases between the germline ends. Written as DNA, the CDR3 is TGTGCCACCGGGAGGACGGTTAGCACAGATACGCAGTATTTT. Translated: CATGRTVSTDTQYF.

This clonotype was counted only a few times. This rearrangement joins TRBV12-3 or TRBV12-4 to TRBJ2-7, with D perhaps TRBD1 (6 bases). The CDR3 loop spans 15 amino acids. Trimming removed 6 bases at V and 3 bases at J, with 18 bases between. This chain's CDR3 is CASRSSRDTLYEQYF. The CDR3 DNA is TGTGCCAGCAGAAGTAGCCGGGACACCCTCTACGAGCAGTACTTC.

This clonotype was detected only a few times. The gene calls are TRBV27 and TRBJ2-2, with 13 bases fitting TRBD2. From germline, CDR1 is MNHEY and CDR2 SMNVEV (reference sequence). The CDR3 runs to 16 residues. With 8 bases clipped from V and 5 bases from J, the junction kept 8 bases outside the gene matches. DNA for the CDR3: TGTGCCAGCCAAGGACTAGCGGGGGCTGGGACCGGGGAGCTGTTTTTT. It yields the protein CASQGLAGAGTGELFF.

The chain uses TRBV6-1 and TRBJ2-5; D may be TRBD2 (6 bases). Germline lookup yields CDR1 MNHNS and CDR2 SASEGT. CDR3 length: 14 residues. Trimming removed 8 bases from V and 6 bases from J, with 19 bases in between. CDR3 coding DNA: TGTGCCAGCTCCGCGCGGGGTCGCGCACAGACCCAGTACTTC. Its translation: CASSARGRAQTQYF.

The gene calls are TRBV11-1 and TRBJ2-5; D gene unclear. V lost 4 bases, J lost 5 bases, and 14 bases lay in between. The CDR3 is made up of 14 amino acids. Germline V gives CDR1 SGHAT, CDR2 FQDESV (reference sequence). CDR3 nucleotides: TGTGCCAGCAGCTCGGTAGTATTTGGGGAGACCCAGTACTTC. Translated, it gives CASSSVVFGETQYF.

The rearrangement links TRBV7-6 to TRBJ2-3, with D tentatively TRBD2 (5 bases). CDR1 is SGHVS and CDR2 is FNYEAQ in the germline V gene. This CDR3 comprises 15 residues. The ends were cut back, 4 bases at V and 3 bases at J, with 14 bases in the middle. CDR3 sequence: CASSSWVGKTDTQYF. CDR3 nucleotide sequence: TGTGCCAGCAGCTCGTGGGTCGGGAAAACAGATACGCAGTATTTT.

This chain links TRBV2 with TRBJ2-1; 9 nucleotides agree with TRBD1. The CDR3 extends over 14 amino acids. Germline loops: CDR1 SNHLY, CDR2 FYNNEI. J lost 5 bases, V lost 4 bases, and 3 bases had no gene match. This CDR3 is CASSGQGGNNEQFF. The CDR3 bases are TGTGCCAGCAGTGGACAGGGGGGGAACAATGAGCAGTTCTTC.

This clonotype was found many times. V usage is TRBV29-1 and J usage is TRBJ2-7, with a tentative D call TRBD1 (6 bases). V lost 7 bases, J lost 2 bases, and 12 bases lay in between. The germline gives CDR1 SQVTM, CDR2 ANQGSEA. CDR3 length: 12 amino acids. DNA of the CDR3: TGCAGCGCATCGACAGGTACCTACGAGCAGTACTTC. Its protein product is CSASTGTYEQYF.

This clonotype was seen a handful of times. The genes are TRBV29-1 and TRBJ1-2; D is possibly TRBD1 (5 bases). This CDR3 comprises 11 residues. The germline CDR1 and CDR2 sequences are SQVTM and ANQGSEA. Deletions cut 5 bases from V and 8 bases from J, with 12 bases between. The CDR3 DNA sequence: TGCAGCGTTCTGACAGTGGGGGGCTACACCTTC. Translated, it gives CSVLTVGGYTF.

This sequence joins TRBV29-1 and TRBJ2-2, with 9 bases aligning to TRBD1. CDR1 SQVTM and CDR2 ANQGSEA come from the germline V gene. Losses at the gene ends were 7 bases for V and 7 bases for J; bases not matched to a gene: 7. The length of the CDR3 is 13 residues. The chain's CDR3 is CSAPGQGFGELFF. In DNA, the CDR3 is TGCAGCGCACCGGGACAGGGTTTCGGGGAGCTGTTTTTT.

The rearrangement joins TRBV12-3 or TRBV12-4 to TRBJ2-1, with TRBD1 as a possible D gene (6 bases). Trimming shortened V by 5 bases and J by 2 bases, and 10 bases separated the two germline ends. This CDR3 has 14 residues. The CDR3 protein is CASSHRDTYNEQFF. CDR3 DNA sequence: TGTGCCAGCAGTCACCGGGACACCTACAATGAGCAGTTCTTC.

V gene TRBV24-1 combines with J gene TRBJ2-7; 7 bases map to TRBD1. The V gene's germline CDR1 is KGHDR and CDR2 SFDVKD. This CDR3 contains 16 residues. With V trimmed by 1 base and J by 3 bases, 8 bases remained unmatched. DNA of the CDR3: TGTGCCACCAGTGATTTTCAGGACAGGTTTTTCTACGAGCAGTACTTC. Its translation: CATSDFQDRFFYEQYF.

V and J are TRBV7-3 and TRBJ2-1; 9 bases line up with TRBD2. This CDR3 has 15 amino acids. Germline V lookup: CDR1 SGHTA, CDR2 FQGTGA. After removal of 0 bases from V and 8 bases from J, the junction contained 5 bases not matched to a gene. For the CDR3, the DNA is TGTGCCAGCAGCTTAACGTCTAGCGGGGCCGATGAGCAGTTCTTC. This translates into CASSLTSSGADEQFF.

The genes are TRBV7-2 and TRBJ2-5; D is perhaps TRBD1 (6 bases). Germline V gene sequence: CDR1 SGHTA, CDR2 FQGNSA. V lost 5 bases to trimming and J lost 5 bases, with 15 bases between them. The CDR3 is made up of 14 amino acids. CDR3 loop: CASSTYRDHETQYF. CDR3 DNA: TGTGCCAGCAGCACCTACAGGGATCATGAGACCCAGTACTTC.

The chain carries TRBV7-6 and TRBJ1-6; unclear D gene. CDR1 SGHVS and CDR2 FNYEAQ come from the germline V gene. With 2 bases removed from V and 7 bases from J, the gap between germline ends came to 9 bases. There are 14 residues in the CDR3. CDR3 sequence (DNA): TGTGCCAGCAGCTTATCGGAAGTAAATTCACCCCTCCACTTT. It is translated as CASSLSEVNSPLHF.

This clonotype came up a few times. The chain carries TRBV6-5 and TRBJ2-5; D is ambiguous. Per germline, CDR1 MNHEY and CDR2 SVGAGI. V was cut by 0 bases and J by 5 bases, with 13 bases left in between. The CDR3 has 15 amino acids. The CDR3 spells CASSYSMLGSETQYF. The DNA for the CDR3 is TGTGCCAGCAGTTACTCGATGCTGGGGTCGGAGACCCAGTACTTC.

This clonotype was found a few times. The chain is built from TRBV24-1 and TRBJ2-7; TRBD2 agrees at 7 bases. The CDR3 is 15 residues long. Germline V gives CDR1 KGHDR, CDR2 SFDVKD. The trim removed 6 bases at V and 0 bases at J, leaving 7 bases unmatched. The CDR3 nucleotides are TGTGCCACCAGTCCCGGGTCGGGAGGCTCCTACGAGCAGTACTTC. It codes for CATSPGSGGSYEQYF.